The T cell receptor (beta chain) described here comes from a study of blood T cell repertoires in COVID-19. The wider study: Material from acute and convalescent COVID-19 was sourced from the United States, Italy and Spain. T cells, B-cell-depleted T cells, or PBMCs provided the cDNA or gDNA that served as material.

The CDR3 runs 16 residues. CDR1 and CDR2 from the germline V gene are SGHRS and YFSETQ. V trimming: 5 bases; J trimming: 0 bases; junction bases outside the gene matches: 8. Seattle-derived patients entered the study during active infection and were followed longitudinally. Original processing methods: Reference gene primer amplification gave nucleated cell count estimates. The protocol was immunoSEQ multiplex PCR, while the TCRdb copy is restricted to in-frame clones and leaves out a portion. D and trimming come from the DNA, and the V and J calls and clone size come from that table. The data contain fewer than 350,000 clones, approximately 89% of them singletons.

The material sequenced was peripheral blood. This sequence joins TRBV5-1 and TRBJ2-3; 8 bases align to TRBD2. This TCR was sampled from a woman aged 55-69 years with COVID-19, enrolled during active disease. The CDR3 region has the DNA TGCGCCAGCAGGCCTACTAGCGGAGCTAGCACAGATACGCAGTATTTT. It translates to CASRPTSGASTDTQYF.